This passage covers 4 T cell receptor beta chains from one sample sequenced in a study of identical twins. From the 5' RACE reads, TCRdb called clonotypes with MiXCR, one entry per CDR3 protein. This sample has roughly 1.6 million distinct CDR3 sequences, with 25% to 35% found just once. Sequencing input: cord blood. These receptors came from a newborn girl in good health.

As for this clonotype: One junction end disagrees with the germline gene, perhaps due to a read error. J is TRBJ2-3 and V is TRBV7-7; 10 bases agree with TRBD2. This CDR3 is 17 amino acids long. Germline V CDR1 and CDR2: SSHAT, FNYEAQ (reference sequence). This CDR3 is CASSLGTSAEGKDTQYF. As DNA, the CDR3 is TGTGCTAGCAGCTTAGGGACTAGCGCCGAGGGGAAAGATACGCAGTATTTT.

V usage is TRBV6-6 and J usage is TRBJ2-1; 7 bases fit TRBD1. The junction had 3 bases not matched to a gene; V was cut back by 1 base and J by 3 bases. The CDR3 is 15 residues long. Germline assignment: CDR1 MNHNY and CDR2 SVGAGI (reference sequence). CDR3 residues: CASSYYRGLYNEQFF. As DNA, the CDR3 is TGTGCCAGCAGTTACTACAGGGGCCTCTACAATGAGCAGTTCTTC.

V and J are TRBV6-1 and TRBJ1-4; D uncertain. In germline, CDR1 is MNHNS, CDR2 SASEGT. CDR3 length equals 14 residues. V gave up 7 bases and J gave up 2 bases, with 11 bases separating them. The CDR3 DNA reads TGTGCCAGCAACCAACCGGGGACTAATGAAAAACTGTTTTTT. Protein sequence: CASNQPGTNEKLFF.

The chain combines TRBV2 with TRBJ1-3; D call uncertain. The CDR3 contains 14 residues. V was trimmed by 3 bases and J by 1 base, leaving 7 bases between them. The germline V gene encodes CDR1 SNHLY and CDR2 FYNNEI. Here the CDR3 DNA reads TGTGCCAGCAGTGATGTGCTATCTGGAAACACCATATATTTT. Its protein is CASSDVLSGNTIYF.